This note documents a single T cell receptor beta chain sequence. The count of this clonotype is one. This clone's antigen is unknown. A much bigger clone sits one base away, suggesting this may be a read error. Libraries of naive CD8 T cells were built from anywhere between roughly 17,000 and 1,000,000 sorted cells, with 10%, 30% or 50% of the purified RNA used. Naive CD8 T cells, defined as CD8+CD4-CCR7+CD45RA+, were FACS-sorted into RLT Plus buffer on a BD FACSAria II. Detection sensitivity was tested by spiking Jurkat RNA equal to some 10 TCR copies' worth into samples containing about 17,000-1,000,000 naive CD8 T cells. Enrichment of CD8 T cells was done with RosetteSep CD8+ T Cell Enrichment Cocktail plus Ficoll-Paque, and ACK red cell lysis came afterward. The library came from PCR. The reads were generated on an Illumina HiSeq 4000. Bulk TCR libraries were prepared as previously described, using TCR primers listed in Table S5. The Qiagen AllPrep DNA/RNA kit was used to purify total RNA. Before analysis, reads from multiple sequencing runs of the same library were pooled. The source study handled its data this way. Reads were retained only if the reads had an exact TCR constant sequence, and the retained reads were trimmed to 150 nt and grouped according to their 12-nt molecular barcodes. Reads within each barcode group were sub-clustered using a 15% Levenshtein threshold, and quality-weighted consensus sequences were constructed for each RNA molecule. Non-functional sequences were removed, as were lower-count sequences one edit away from another. On the basis of fitting two negative binomial distributions, barcode sub-clusters with fewer than 20% of the maximum read count were discarded. The public reads were reanalyzed by TCRdb: fastp trimming at Q25, MiXCR alignment, in-frame beta chains only. Rows with one shared CDR3 protein collapse into an entry with the most common genes and DNA. Clone size and V and J calls follow TCRdb, not the original study. In all, the sample holds about 68,000 distinct CDR3 sequences, and about a sixth of those were seen once. The ten largest clones add up to about 1.5% of the sample.

Its CDR3 holds 14 amino acids, cysteine through phenylalanine. Only the CDR3 portion is preserved as DNA: 42 bases, with reading frame beginning at the first base. CDR1 LNHNV and CDR2 YYDKDF were looked up in the germline V gene (reference sequence). The data were obtained in a study of molecular identifiers for immune sequencing clone quantification (dated by TCRdb to about 2018). In terms of the full investigation: For a replicate experiment, the RNA from either 20,000 or 100,000 naive CD8 T cells was divided into five aliquots, and four of those aliquots went on to sequencing. This methods study used CD8 T cells to benchmark TCR RNA copy counting and molecular-identifier clustering-based TCR repertoire sequencing (MIDCIRS).

Results and caveats for the whole study, not just this receptor: Modeling gave 3 to 3.5 recovered TCR RNA copies per cell versus around 10 by digital PCR, implying around 30% capture efficiency. Naive libraries contained spiked-in Jurkat TCR RNA (approximately 10 copies' worth), which is not part of the donor repertoire. Spiked-in Jurkat TCR RNA equal to a single cell's worth was reported to be detectable even within 1,100,000 naive CD8 T cells. In CMV-specific effector cells, over 97% of molecules were held by clones above 20 RNA copies, whereas under 1% of molecules were held by such clones in naive cells. Highly expanded clone sizes could be underestimated because identical TCR molecules may share a barcode. When barcode sub-clustering was not used, chimeric consensus sequences inflated TCR diversity, with chimeras reaching as high as 47%.

Material: naive CD8+ T cells from blood, with Jurkat cell RNA spiked in. This sample's cell subset or site label indicates: FACS-sorted CD8+CD4-CCR7+CD45RA+ naive T cells. The TCR comes from a human donor in good health. Some libraries in this study had Jurkat cell RNA spiked in. The chain joins TRBV15 to TRBJ2-4; the D region possibly corresponds to TRBD2 (5 bases align). The sequence in DNA is TGTGCCACCAGCAGAGTGGGAGCCAAAAACATTCATTACTTC. It translates as CATSRVGAKNIHYF.